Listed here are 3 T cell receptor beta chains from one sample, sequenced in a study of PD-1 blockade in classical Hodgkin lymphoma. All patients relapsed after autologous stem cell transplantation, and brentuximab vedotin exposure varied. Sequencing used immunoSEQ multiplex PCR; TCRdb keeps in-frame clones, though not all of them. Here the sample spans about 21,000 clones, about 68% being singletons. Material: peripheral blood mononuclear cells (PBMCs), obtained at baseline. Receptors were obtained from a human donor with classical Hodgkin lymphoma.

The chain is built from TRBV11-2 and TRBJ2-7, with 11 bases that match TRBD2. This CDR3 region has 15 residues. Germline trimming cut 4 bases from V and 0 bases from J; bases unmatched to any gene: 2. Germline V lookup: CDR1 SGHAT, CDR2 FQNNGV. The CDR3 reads CASSSSGGSSYEQYF. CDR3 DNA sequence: TGTGCCAGCAGCTCTAGCGGGGGGAGCTCCTACGAGCAGTACTTC.

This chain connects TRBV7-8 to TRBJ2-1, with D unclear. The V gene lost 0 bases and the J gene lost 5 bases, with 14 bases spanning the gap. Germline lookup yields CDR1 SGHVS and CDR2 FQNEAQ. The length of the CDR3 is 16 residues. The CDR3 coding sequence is TGTGCCAGCAGCTTAGCGACTGCGTCTAGGGACAATGAGCAGTTCTTC. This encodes CASSLATASRDNEQFF.

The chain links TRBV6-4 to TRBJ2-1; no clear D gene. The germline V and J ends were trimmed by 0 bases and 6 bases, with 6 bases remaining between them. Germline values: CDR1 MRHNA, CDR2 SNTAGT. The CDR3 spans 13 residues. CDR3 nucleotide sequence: TGTGCCAGCAGTGACTCGGGTCTCAATGAGCAGTTCTTC. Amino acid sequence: CASSDSGLNEQFF.